The text below deals with one TCR beta chain. These data come from a study of control samples from healthy donors and cancer patients. Between the trimmed V and J ends, which lost 6 bases and 7 bases, there was a span of 12 bases. The CDR3 runs 13 residues. Germline V lookup: CDR1 ENHRY, CDR2 SYGVKD. The protocol was immunoSEQ multiplex PCR, while the TCRdb copy is restricted to in-frame clones and leaves out a portion. The sample yields 150,000 to 180,000 clones, just under 95% seen once. The material sequenced was blood. The sequence was collected from a middle-aged man in good health. The genes are TRBV10-3 and TRBJ1-4, with D perhaps matching TRBD1 (6 bases). The CDR3 DNA sequence: TGTGCCATCAGACAGGGTTTGGGTGAAAAACTGTTTTTT. This encodes CAIRQGLGEKLFF.